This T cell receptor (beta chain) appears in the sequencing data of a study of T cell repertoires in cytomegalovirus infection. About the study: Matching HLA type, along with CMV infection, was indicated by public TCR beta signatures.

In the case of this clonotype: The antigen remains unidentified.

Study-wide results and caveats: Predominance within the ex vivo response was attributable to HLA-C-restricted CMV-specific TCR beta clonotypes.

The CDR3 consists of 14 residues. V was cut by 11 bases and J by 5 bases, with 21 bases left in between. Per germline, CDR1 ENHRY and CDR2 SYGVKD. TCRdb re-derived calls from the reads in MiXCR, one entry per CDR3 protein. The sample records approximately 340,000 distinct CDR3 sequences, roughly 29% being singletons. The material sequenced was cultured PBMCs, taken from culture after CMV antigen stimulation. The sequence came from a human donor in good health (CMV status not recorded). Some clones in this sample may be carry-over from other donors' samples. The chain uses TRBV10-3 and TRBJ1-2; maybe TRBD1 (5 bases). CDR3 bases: TGTGCCTCGGCGGCCAGGGCCTTAGAATATGGCTACACCTTC. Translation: CASAARALEYGYTF.